This T cell receptor (beta chain) stems from a study of shared clonotypes between healthy human individuals. Turning to this clone: Its specificity is not known.

There are 14 residues in the CDR3. CDR1 and CDR2 from the germline V gene are KGHSH and LQKENI. V was trimmed by 3 bases and J by 7 bases, leaving 10 bases between them. Donation came from healthy HIV-negative adults that had no recent acute infections or vaccinations. Study outcomes and limitations: The four-donor shared clonotypes exceeded non-shared clonotypes in generation probability, with non-shared ones scoring lower.

Each sorted subset replicate got 200 ng genomic DNA, 25,000 to 35,000 genomes. The protocol was immunoSEQ multiplex PCR, while the TCRdb copy is restricted to in-frame clones and leaves out a portion. This table has approximately 2.5 million clones, 90% to 95% appearing once. The chain is built from TRBV18 and TRBJ1-6; tentatively, D is TRBD1 (6 bases). This receptor was obtained from a man aged 18 to 30 in good health. Sequencing input: naive CD4+ T cells sorted from blood. The sample's subset: CD45RA+ positively selected. Written as DNA, the CDR3 is TGTGCCAGCTCACCGGGGGCGCAAAATTCACCCCTCCACTTT. Its protein product is CASSPGAQNSPLHF.